The clone carrying this T cell receptor (beta chain) occurred many times. Antigen specificity is unknown. These data come from a study of T-cell reconstitution after alpha-beta-depleted transplantation in children. Study-level results: Newly produced T cells mostly provided counts and TCRbeta diversity after one year, as hyperexpanded clones declined. Surviving recipient cells, namely T cells and thymic progenitors, were the source of high day-60 TCRbeta diversity in some patients.

Trimming removed 1 base from V and 3 bases from J, with 4 bases in between. The CDR3 has 13 amino acids. CDR1 is MDHEN, CDR2 SYDVKM, per germline. For TCRbeta, the library was prepared with unique molecular identifiers. In TCRdb, the PCR reads were re-called with MiXCR into one record per CDR3 protein. The repertoire holds 90,000 to 120,000 distinct CDR3 sequences, approximately 6% seen once, with approximately 25% in the top ten. The TCR was taken from a male patient aged 2-9 years who had a stem cell transplant for acute lymphoblastic leukemia, so the T cells may come from the graft donor. The sequenced sample was PBMCs, mostly from graft donor cells, obtained 360 days after TCRalphabeta/CD19-depleted stem cell transplant. V is TRBV28 and J is TRBJ2-1; D gene unclear. The CDR3 sequence: CASSLSDYNEQFF. The CDR3 region has the DNA TGTGCCAGCAGTTTATCAGACTACAATGAGCAGTTCTTC.